The 26 T cell receptor beta chains presented below share a single source sample, sequenced in a study of T cell changes during pregnancy in multiple sclerosis. Profiling relied on immunoSEQ multiplex PCR, and the TCRdb table lists in-frame clones only, not all of them. The data show fewer than 90,000 clones, approximately 95% seen once. The sequencing used peripheral blood, collected after pregnancy. These receptors were obtained from a female donor in good health, enrolled as a control in a pregnancy study.

The V and J genes are TRBV29-1 and TRBJ2-1; 7 nucleotides match TRBD2. This CDR3 is 16 amino acids long. V shed 6 bases, J shed 0 bases, and the junction held 11 bases outside the gene matches. The germline V gene has CDR1 SQVTM and CDR2 ANQGSEA. CDR3 coding DNA: TGCAGCGTAGCAGGGCGGGGGAAGAGCTCCTACAATGAGCAGTTCTTC. It is translated as CSVAGRGKSSYNEQFF.

The rearrangement links TRBV7-9 to TRBJ1-1; D is unresolved. Germline CDR1 reads SEHNR; CDR2 reads FQNEAQ (reference sequence). The CDR3 contains 13 residues. Trimming pared 2 bases from V and 3 bases from J, leaving 7 bases between. CDR3 nucleotide sequence: TGTGCCAGCAGCTTACGGGAATACACTGAAGCTTTCTTT. It yields the protein CASSLREYTEAFF.

The chain combines TRBV7-2 with TRBJ2-5; 8 bases fit TRBD2. Germline CDR1 SGHTA, CDR2 FQGNSA. The CDR3 has 16 amino acids. Unmatched junction bases numbered 12, after V lost 5 bases and J lost 4 bases. Here the CDR3 reads CASSPKPSGSRETQYF. Here the CDR3 DNA reads TGTGCCAGCAGCCCCAAGCCCAGCGGGAGTCGAGAGACCCAGTACTTC.

This chain links TRBV30 with TRBJ2-3; tentative D call: TRBD2 (6 bases). The CDR3 consists of 16 residues. Germline V CDR1 and CDR2: GTSNPN, SVGIG (reference sequence). With 4 bases removed from V and 5 bases from J, the gap between germline ends came to 22 bases. Here the CDR3 DNA reads TGTGCCTGGACCCCACCTAAGGGGCGCGGGGTAGATACGCAGTATTTT. Its protein is CAWTPPKGRGVDTQYF.

This chain connects TRBV5-5 to TRBJ2-5; tentatively, D is TRBD2 (6 bases). CDR1 and CDR2 (germline): SGHKS, YYEKEE (reference sequence). CDR3 length equals 13 residues. Trimming cost V 4 bases and J 3 bases, with 10 bases left between them. CDR3 protein: CASSGRGKETQYF. The CDR3 DNA is TGTGCCAGCAGCGGGCGGGGTAAAGAGACCCAGTACTTC.

V and J are TRBV5-1 and TRBJ2-7, with 9 bases identical to TRBD1. V lost 0 bases to trimming and J lost 3 bases; unmatched junction nucleotides: 7. The CDR3 totals 16 residues. CDR1 and CDR2 from the germline V gene are SGHRS and YFSETQ. CDR3 residues: CASSLDPTGGSYEQYF. CDR3 DNA: TGCGCCAGCAGCTTGGACCCCACAGGGGGCAGCTACGAGCAGTACTTC.

The chain recombines TRBV7-6 with TRBJ2-1; D is uncertain. Germline values: CDR1 SGHVS, CDR2 FNYEAQ. CDR3 length: 14 residues. Trimming left V 6 bases short and J 11 bases short, with 20 bases between. The CDR3 bases are TGTGCCAGCAGTTCCGAATGGCGTGGAGTGAAGCAGTTCTTC. It translates to CASSSEWRGVKQFF.

The rearrangement joins TRBV6-5 to TRBJ1-4, with D possibly TRBD1 on 5 matching bases. The germline gives CDR1 MNHEY, CDR2 SVGAGI. Trimming shortened V by 8 bases and J by 0 bases, and 7 bases separated the two germline ends. The CDR3 is 13 amino acids. This CDR3 is CASRTTTNEKLFF. Here the CDR3 DNA reads TGTGCCAGCCGGACAACAACTAATGAAAAACTGTTTTTT.

This chain connects TRBV28 to TRBJ2-1; TRBD1 aligns across 7 bases. The V gene's germline CDR1 is MDHEN and CDR2 SYDVKM. The CDR3 covers 11 residues. Germline trimming cut 11 bases from V and 7 bases from J; bases unmatched to any gene: 5. CDR3 in amino acids: CASYRGNEQFF. CDR3 coding DNA: TGTGCCTCCTACAGGGGAAATGAGCAGTTCTTC. Full variable domain (missing parts from reference TRBV28 and TRBJ2-1): DVKVTQSSRYLVKRTGEKVFLECVQDMDHENMFWYRQDPGLGLRLIYFSYDVKMKEKGDIPEGYSVSREKKERFSLILESASTNQTSMYLCASYRGNEQFFGPGTRLTVL.

Note on this clone: It is unclear where the CDR3 begins or ends on the DNA, so no DNA is shown, and the CDR3 is as TCRdb lists it. The rearrangement uses TRBV28 and TRBJ2-1; TRBD1 reflects the table's D call only, with no check against the DNA. Inclusive of both ends, the CDR3 amounts to 18 amino acids. CDR1 MDHEN and CDR2 SYDVKM come from the germline V gene. CDR3 sequence reads: CASSFGPGRGPSYNEQFF.

The V gene is TRBV5-1, the J gene TRBJ2-7; TRBD2 matches at 14 bases. Trimming removed 4 bases from V and 4 bases from J; junction bases left unmatched: 4. Germline CDR1 reads SGHRS; CDR2 reads YFSETQ. This CDR3 is built from 15 residues. The CDR3 nucleotides are TGCGCCAGCAGCCGGGGACTAGCGGGAGAGTACGAGCAGTACTTC. This encodes CASSRGLAGEYEQYF.

The J gene is TRBJ2-5, the V gene TRBV7-2; weak D call: TRBD2 (5 bases). This CDR3 contains 14 residues. The germline V gene encodes CDR1 SGHTA and CDR2 FQGNSA. V shed 1 base and J shed 6 bases, with 12 bases lying between them. The CDR3 spells CASSLVRGRKTQYF. CDR3 sequence (DNA): TGTGCCAGCAGCTTAGTTCGGGGTAGAAAGACCCAGTACTTC.

The chain joins TRBV5-1 to TRBJ2-1, with 9 bases identical to TRBD1. CDR1 is SGHRS, CDR2 YFSETQ, per germline. V was clipped by 3 bases and J by 7 bases; unmatched bases: 2. The CDR3 loop spans 13 amino acids. The CDR3 coding sequence is TGCGCCAGCAGCTCCGGGACAGGGAATGAGCAGTTCTTC. Amino acid sequence: CASSSGTGNEQFF.

This chain connects TRBV2 to TRBJ1-5; 9 nucleotides line up with TRBD1. Trimming cost V 5 bases and J 6 bases; bases outside gene matches: 5. The CDR3 loop spans 14 amino acids. The V gene's germline CDR1 is SNHLY and CDR2 FYNNEI. The CDR3: CASSWTGVGQPQHF. The CDR3 DNA is TGTGCCAGCAGTTGGACAGGGGTTGGTCAGCCCCAGCATTTT.

This chain connects TRBV28 to TRBJ2-3, with TRBD2 matching over 10 bases. Trimming cost V 3 bases and J 2 bases; bases outside gene matches: 5. CDR1 is MDHEN, CDR2 SYDVKM, per germline. The CDR3 runs 16 residues. The DNA of the CDR3 is TGTGCCAGCAGTTTTCGCCTAGCGGGAGTCACAGATACGCAGTATTTT. This encodes CASSFRLAGVTDTQYF.

The chain combines TRBV27 with TRBJ1-2, with D possibly TRBD1 on 6 matching bases. V was shortened by 4 bases and J by 5 bases, with 26 bases between the two germline ends. CDR3 size: 18 residues. Germline CDR1 and CDR2: MNHEY and SMNVEV (reference sequence). The CDR3 bases are TGTGCCAGCAGTTCTATGAAGGGGGGGGCAAGTCAGCGATATGGCTACACCTTC. It yields the protein CASSSMKGGASQRYGYTF.

The rearrangement uses TRBV7-9 and TRBJ2-7; 8 bases agree with TRBD1. Germline CDR1 and CDR2: SEHNR and FQNEAQ (reference sequence). Unmatched junction bases numbered 5, after V lost 2 bases and J lost 2 bases. This CDR3 spans 15 amino acids. CDR3: CASSLKTGVTYEQYF. The CDR3 DNA follows: TGTGCCAGCAGCTTAAAGACAGGGGTGACCTACGAGCAGTACTTC.

The J gene is TRBJ2-1, the V gene TRBV5-1; 8 nucleotides agree with TRBD1. The CDR3 runs 15 residues. The germline gives CDR1 SGHRS, CDR2 YFSETQ. V was pared by 4 bases and J by 4 bases, with 7 bases of the junction left unmatched. The CDR3 is CASSEGQGRYNEQFF. The CDR3 DNA follows: TGCGCCAGCAGCGAAGGACAGGGACGTTACAATGAGCAGTTCTTC.

V usage is TRBV4-1 and J usage is TRBJ2-7; maybe TRBD1 (5 bases). Trimming removed 1 base from V and 3 bases from J, with 16 bases in between. The CDR3 sequence is 16 residues long. Germline loops: CDR1 MGHRA, CDR2 YSYEKL. CDR3 region: CASSQATGNIIYEQYF. As DNA, the CDR3 is TGCGCCAGCAGCCAAGCTACAGGCAACATCATCTACGAGCAGTACTTC.

The table lists this clone with a count of one. The rearrangement links TRBV28 to TRBJ2-2; 9 bases match TRBD2. In germline, CDR1 is MDHEN, CDR2 SYDVKM. The junction had 8 bases not matched to a gene; V was cut back by 7 bases and J by 5 bases. The CDR3 contains 15 residues. CDR3 region: CASIGGRGRTGELFF. The CDR3 bases are TGTGCCAGCATCGGCGGGAGGGGGCGGACCGGGGAGCTGTTTTTT.

The chain carries TRBV9 and TRBJ2-3; 7 bases are a match to TRBD2. CDR1 is SGDLS and CDR2 is YYNGEE in the germline V gene. This CDR3 contains 15 residues. With V trimmed by 1 base and J by 2 bases, 4 bases remained unmatched. This chain's CDR3 is CASSVNSGLTDTQYF. DNA for the CDR3: TGTGCCAGCAGCGTAAATAGCGGGCTCACAGATACGCAGTATTTT.

The V gene is TRBV18, the J gene TRBJ2-7; D remains unclear. Looked up from germline, CDR1 is KGHSH and CDR2 is LQKENI. CDR3 length: 15 residues. Trimming left V 3 bases short and J 5 bases short, with 17 bases between. CDR3 nucleotides: TGTGCCAGCTCACCGCTCGTGACTTACCTCAACGAGCAGTACTTC. Its translation is CASSPLVTYLNEQYF.

The V and J genes are TRBV5-6 and TRBJ1-3, with a possible D match to TRBD1 (5 bases). Trimming removed 6 bases at V and 0 bases at J, with 10 bases between. CDR3 length: 14 amino acids. Germline assignment: CDR1 SGHDT and CDR2 YYEEEE. CDR3 nucleotides: TGTGCCAGCACAGGGTATAGCTCTGGAAACACCATATATTTT. Residues: CASTGYSSGNTIYF.

The CDR3 reads CASSDHISTRDTQYF. DNA of the CDR3: TGTGCCAGCAGTGATCATATCTCGACAAGGGATACGCAGTATTTT. The genes are TRBV2 and TRBJ2-3; D is ambiguous. CDR3 length equals 15 residues. Germline CDR1 reads SNHLY; CDR2 reads FYNNEI. V was clipped by 3 bases and J by 6 bases, with 16 bases between them.

V is TRBV11-2 and J is TRBJ1-1, with 9 bases matching TRBD1. Germline CDR1 reads SGHAT; CDR2 reads FQNNGV. The CDR3 sequence is 17 residues long. Germline trimming cut 2 bases from V and 1 base from J; bases unmatched to any gene: 8. This CDR3 is CASSLKWGTGWNTEAFF. Here the CDR3 DNA reads TGTGCCAGCAGCTTAAAATGGGGGACAGGGTGGAACACTGAAGCTTTCTTT.

To note about this clone: Other nucleotide sequences from this sample produce the same CDR3. The V call is TRBV4-1, the J call TRBJ2-7; 10 positions match TRBD2. The CDR3 consists of 15 residues. With 4 bases clipped from V and 3 bases from J, the junction kept 6 bases outside the gene matches. CDR1 MGHRA and CDR2 YSYEKL come from the germline V gene. The CDR3 sequence is CASSPRTSGYYEQYF. The CDR3 bases are TGCGCCAGCAGCCCTCGGACTAGCGGATACTACGAGCAGTACTTC.